The 28 T cell receptor beta chains listed next were all sequenced from one sample in a study of T cells in localized non-small cell lung cancer. This table comes from immunoSEQ multiplex PCR, and its TCRdb copy is limited to in-frame clones, with some not included. The sample records tens of thousands of clones, around four fifths being singletons. This specimen consisted of peripheral blood, obtained before any cancer treatment. These receptors all come from a female donor at least 60 years old with stage I lung adenocarcinoma.

The chain recombines TRBV5-1 with TRBJ1-2, with 8 bases matching TRBD1. V shed 6 bases and J 4 bases; nucleotides not matched to a gene: 8. The CDR3 covers 14 residues. CDR1 and CDR2 (germline): SGHRS, YFSETQ. The CDR3 loop is CASTGQGLGYGYTF. The CDR3 DNA follows: TGCGCCAGCACCGGACAGGGCCTTGGCTATGGCTACACCTTC.

The V and J genes are TRBV6-1 and TRBJ2-5, with unresolved D. This CDR3 has 14 amino acids. The germline CDR1 and CDR2 sequences are MNHNS and SASEGT. Trimming removed 0 bases from V and 2 bases from J, with 7 bases in between. This CDR3 is CASSEALLQETQYF. The CDR3 DNA reads TGTGCCAGCAGTGAAGCGCTACTTCAAGAGACCCAGTACTTC.

The chain uses TRBV13 and TRBJ2-7; D unclear. The CDR3 is 13 amino acids. Germline lookup yields CDR1 PRHDT and CDR2 FYEKMQ (reference sequence). The V end was cut by 3 bases, the J end by 4 bases, with 10 bases between. The CDR3 sequence: CASSFSNGYEQYF. The CDR3 bases are TGTGCCAGCAGCTTTAGTAACGGTTACGAGCAGTACTTC.

CDR3 residues: CASSPTLAQSSYEQYF. The CDR3 nucleotides read TGTGCCAGCAGTCCGACCCTAGCTCAAAGCTCCTACGAGCAGTACTTC. This rearrangement joins TRBV27 to TRBJ2-7, with D possibly matching TRBD2 (5 bases). There are 16 residues in the CDR3. The V gene lost 5 bases and the J gene lost 0 bases, with 17 bases spanning the gap. Germline V gene sequence: CDR1 MNHEY, CDR2 SMNVEV (reference sequence).

The chain has TRBV2 and TRBJ2-1, with TRBD1 matching over 7 bases. Germline assignment: CDR1 SNHLY and CDR2 FYNNEI. The V segment lost 6 bases and the J segment 9 bases; nucleotides outside the gene matches: 8. The CDR3 sequence is 13 residues long. Here the CDR3 reads CASSGTVRGEQFF. For the CDR3, the DNA is TGTGCCAGCAGCGGGACAGTTAGAGGTGAGCAGTTCTTC.

The gene calls are TRBV2 and TRBJ2-7, with D perhaps matching TRBD2 (5 bases). This CDR3 has 13 amino acids. The V and J ends lost 2 bases and 9 bases respectively, with 14 bases between them. Germline V gene lookup returns CDR1 SNHLY and CDR2 FYNNEI. In DNA form, the CDR3 reads TGTGCCAGCAGTGAAAACCCGGGATGGGGGCAGTACTTC. It yields the protein CASSENPGWGQYF.

This clone was seen only once. V and J are TRBV18 and TRBJ2-7; a possible D gene is TRBD1 (5 bases). CDR3 length: 15 residues. V lost 3 bases and J 1 base, leaving 13 bases between the germline ends. CDR1 is KGHSH and CDR2 is LQKENI in the germline V gene. The DNA of the CDR3 is TGTGCCAGCTCACCGGTACAGGCGAGGTCCTACGAGCAGTACTTC. Translating it yields CASSPVQARSYEQYF.

The rearrangement uses TRBV5-1 and TRBJ2-6; D assignment may be TRBD1 or TRBD2 (5 bases each). The CDR3 covers 16 residues. Germline V CDR1 and CDR2: SGHRS, YFSETQ. Trimming pared 4 bases from V and 0 bases from J, leaving 11 bases between. The CDR3 is CASSRGVISGANVLTF. Written as DNA, the CDR3 is TGCGCCAGCAGCCGGGGCGTCATCTCTGGGGCCAACGTCCTGACTTTC.

V and J are TRBV18 and TRBJ2-7, with D perhaps matching TRBD1 (6 bases). CDR3 length: 14 residues. CDR1 is KGHSH and CDR2 is LQKENI in the germline V gene. Trimming pared 4 bases from V and 3 bases from J, leaving 13 bases between. The CDR3 coding sequence is TGTGCCAGCTCACTACAGGGAAGAGGCTACGAGCAGTACTTC. It specifies CASSLQGRGYEQYF.

This clone is medium-sized (0.01 to 0.1%) in the sample. The rearrangement uses TRBV2 and TRBJ1-1; D possibly corresponds to TRBD1 (6 bases). Trimming removed 4 bases from V and 1 base from J, with 10 bases in between. The CDR3 is 14 amino acids. CDR1 is SNHLY, CDR2 FYNNEI, per germline. This CDR3 is CASSVLQGNTEAFF. The CDR3 bases are TGTGCCAGCAGTGTATTACAGGGGAACACTGAAGCTTTCTTT.

The chain uses TRBV6-5 and TRBJ2-5, with TRBD1 matching over 7 bases. Trimming at V came to 0 bases and at J to 5 bases, leaving 6 bases not matched to a gene. Germline assignment: CDR1 MNHEY and CDR2 SVGAGI. The CDR3 spans 15 residues. CDR3 nucleotide sequence: TGTGCCAGCAGTTACTCGGGACAGTCACGGGAGACCCAGTACTTC. It codes for CASSYSGQSRETQYF.

This chain uses TRBV5-4 with TRBJ2-3, with 8 bases fitting TRBD2. V gave up 9 bases and J gave up 2 bases; unmatched junction bases: 14. Germline assignment: CDR1 SGHNT and CDR2 YYREEE (reference sequence). CDR3 length: 16 residues. The CDR3 loop reads CANHPGGRGDTDTQYF. CDR3 sequence (DNA): TGTGCCAACCACCCCGGCGGGCGGGGGGACACAGATACGCAGTATTTT.

This clone has only a few counts. The J gene is TRBJ2-7, the V gene TRBV18; no reliable D call. Germline CDR1 is KGHSH and CDR2 is LQKENI. CDR3 length equals 12 residues. Trimming shortened V by 4 bases and J by 5 bases, and 9 bases separated the two germline ends. CDR3 sequence reads: CASSQARNEQYF. The CDR3 nucleotides read TGTGCCAGCTCACAAGCGAGGAACGAGCAGTACTTC.

V usage is TRBV19 and J usage is TRBJ1-2; no firm D call. Germline-derived CDR1 and CDR2 are LNHDA and SQIVND (reference sequence). The CDR3 is 15 residues long. V lost 5 bases, J lost 3 bases, and 16 bases lay in between. The CDR3 nucleotides read TGTGCCAGTAGTGCCTCGGACCTCAGTCACTATGGCTACACCTTC. Its translation: CASSASDLSHYGYTF.

This clone has only one observation. This rearrangement joins TRBV7-9 to TRBJ1-1; D not certain. The ends were cut back, 5 bases at V and 4 bases at J, with 23 bases in the middle. CDR1 is SEHNR, CDR2 FQNEAQ, per germline (reference sequence). This CDR3 region has 17 residues. The CDR3 nucleotides read TGTGCCAGCAGCCAAGAGTACGGGTTTCTCACCGGCACTGAAGCTTTCTTT. Translating it yields CASSQEYGFLTGTEAFF.

This chain joins TRBV7-3 and TRBJ2-3, with D possibly called TRBD1 or TRBD2 (5 bases each). The CDR3 length is 16 residues. The V gene lost 5 bases and the J gene lost 6 bases, with 21 bases spanning the gap. Germline V gene data show CDR1 as SGHTA and CDR2 as FQGTGA. The CDR3 spells CASSRDSGASSDTQYF. CDR3 nucleotide sequence: TGTGCCAGCAGCCGGGATTCCGGGGCTAGCAGTGATACGCAGTATTTT. The variable domain in full, completed from reference TRBV7-3 and TRBJ2-3, reads GAGVSQTPSNKVTEKGKYVELRCDPISGHTALYWYRQSLGQGPEFLIYFQGTGAADDSGLPNDRFFAVRPEGSVSTLKIQRTERGDSAVYLCASSRDSGASSDTQYFGPGTRLTVL.

The V call is TRBV6-5, the J call TRBJ2-7; 7 positions match TRBD1. Germline assignment: CDR1 MNHEY and CDR2 SVGAGI. Germline trimming cut 6 bases from V and 3 bases from J; bases unmatched to any gene: 11. This CDR3 has 15 residues. In DNA form, the CDR3 reads TGTGCCAGCAGATCCCAGACAGGGAGTAACTACGAGCAGTACTTC. It translates to CASRSQTGSNYEQYF.

The V gene is TRBV11-2, the J gene TRBJ2-1, with 12 bases aligning to TRBD2. The CDR3 consists of 17 residues. Germline V gene sequence: CDR1 SGHAT, CDR2 FQNNGV. Trimming at V came to 5 bases and at J to 0 bases, leaving 5 bases not matched to a gene. CDR3: CASSTGLAGRSYNEQFF. For the CDR3, the DNA is TGTGCCAGCAGCACTGGACTAGCGGGGCGCTCCTACAATGAGCAGTTCTTC.

The rearrangement links TRBV27 to TRBJ1-1; D is unclear. Germline CDR1 reads MNHEY; CDR2 reads SMNVEV (reference sequence). V lost 3 bases and J lost 1, with 6 bases in between. CDR3 length: 13 residues. CDR3 DNA sequence: TGTGCCAGCAGTTTTTGGGGGAACACTGAAGCTTTCTTT. This sequence encodes CASSFWGNTEAFF.

The chain carries TRBV7-9 and TRBJ1-3; D remains ambiguous. Trimming shortened V by 1 base and J by 8 bases, and 12 bases separated the two germline ends. Germline lookup yields CDR1 SEHNR and CDR2 FQNEAQ (reference sequence). The CDR3 is 14 amino acids. This CDR3 reads CASSLEQPSDTIYF. The CDR3 DNA sequence: TGTGCCAGCAGCTTAGAACAGCCTTCCGACACCATATATTTT.

This clone occurred once. The genes are TRBV5-1 and TRBJ2-7, with TRBD1 matching over 8 bases. V dropped 5 bases and J dropped 0; count of bases not matched to a gene: 1. This CDR3 is 13 amino acids long. The germline CDR1 and CDR2 sequences are SGHRS and YFSETQ. CDR3 sequence reads: CASRGQGSYEQYF. For the CDR3, the DNA is TGCGCCAGCAGAGGACAGGGCTCCTACGAGCAGTACTTC.

This chain joins TRBV7-6 and TRBJ2-7, with a possible D match to TRBD2 (8 bases). Germline V gives CDR1 SGHVS, CDR2 FNYEAQ. V shed 1 base and J shed 2 bases, with 15 bases lying between them. CDR3 length: 16 residues. CDR3 region: CASSLDSGTVTYEQYF. CDR3 nucleotide sequence: TGTGCCAGCAGCTTAGATAGCGGGACAGTAACCTACGAGCAGTACTTC. Full variable domain (remainder filled in from reference TRBV7-6 and TRBJ2-7): GAGVSQSPRYKVTKRGQDVALRCDPISGHVSLYWYRQALGQGPEFLTYFNYEAQQDKSGLPNDRFSAERPEGSISTLTIQRTEQRDSAMYRCASSLDSGTVTYEQYFGPGTRLTVT.

The CDR3: CASSSSGSYNEQFF. In DNA form, the CDR3 reads TGCGCCAGCAGCTCTAGCGGGAGCTACAATGAGCAGTTCTTC. The rearrangement links TRBV5-1 to TRBJ2-1; TRBD2 aligns across 10 bases. The CDR3 has 14 residues. Germline V gene sequence: CDR1 SGHRS, CDR2 YFSETQ. V gave up 3 bases and J gave up 3 bases; unmatched junction bases: 0.

V and J are TRBV6-1 and TRBJ2-7, with TRBD2 matching over 7 bases. This CDR3 contains 14 residues. Germline CDR1 and CDR2: MNHNS and SASEGT. The trim removed 5 bases at V and 3 bases at J, leaving 7 bases unmatched. The CDR3 nucleotides read TGTGCCAGCAGTAAAATAGCGGGCCTCTACGAGCAGTACTTC. This sequence encodes CASSKIAGLYEQYF.

The rearrangement links TRBV19 to TRBJ2-7, with 7 bases fitting TRBD1. Trimming cost V 4 bases and J 0 bases; bases outside gene matches: 3. The CDR3 has 14 amino acids. Germline values: CDR1 LNHDA, CDR2 SQIVND (reference sequence). The CDR3 nucleotides read TGTGCCAGTAGTAGTGCAGGGGGCTCCTACGAGCAGTACTTC. Protein: CASSSAGGSYEQYF.

The chain combines TRBV19 with TRBJ1-5; D unclear. Germline V gene lookup returns CDR1 LNHDA and CDR2 SQIVND (reference sequence). V was pared by 6 bases and J by 3 bases, with 9 bases between. The CDR3 extends over 13 amino acids. The CDR3 nucleotides are TGTGCCAGTAGAGGACGGAACAATCAGCCCCAGCATTTT. This translates into CASRGRNNQPQHF.

The chain joins TRBV6-5 to TRBJ2-1; TRBD2 is a possible D gene (6 bases). The CDR3 has 15 amino acids. The V gene lost 4 bases and the J gene lost 7 bases, with 17 bases spanning the gap. The germline V gene has CDR1 MNHEY and CDR2 SVGAGI. The CDR3 DNA sequence: TGTGCCAGCAGTTTCTCCGGGACTTTTCGTAATGAGCAGTTCTTC. This sequence encodes CASSFSGTFRNEQFF.

The genes are TRBV15 and TRBJ2-7; tentative D call: TRBD1 (6 bases). This CDR3 is built from 15 residues. CDR1 and CDR2 from the germline V gene are LNHNV and YYDKDF (reference sequence). Between the trimmed V and J ends, which lost 5 bases and 4 bases, there was a span of 18 bases. CDR3 loop: CATSPQARTDYEQYF. The CDR3 nucleotides read TGTGCCACCAGCCCCCAGGCCCGGACAGATTACGAGCAGTACTTC.